Here is one T cell receptor (beta chain) with its context. This CDR3 is built from 11 residues. Germline values: CDR1 GTSNPN, CDR2 SVGIG (reference sequence). The V and J ends lost 5 bases and 8 bases, in that order; junction bases with no gene match: 3. This entry comes from a study of cytomegalovirus exposure and HLA in healthy donors. The study ran its PCR with 60 Vbeta and 13 Jbeta primers. Profiling relied on immunoSEQ multiplex PCR, and the TCRdb table lists in-frame clones only, not all of them. This table has hundreds of thousands of clones, roughly 80% appearing once. This chain links TRBV30 with TRBJ1-2; TRBD1 matches 9 bases. The TCR originated in a male donor in good health and CMV-seronegative. The sequenced sample consisted of PBMCs. The CDR3 nucleotides read TGTGCCTGGGGGACAGGGAAAGGCTACACCTTC. This codes for CAWGTGKGYTF.